One sample yielded the 3 T cell receptor beta chains listed below, sequenced in a study of OX40 agonist ivuxolimab in advanced cancers. TCRdb keeps only in-frame clones here, not all; method: immunoSEQ multiplex PCR. The sample records approximately 18,000 clones, approximately 80% being singletons. The material sequenced was CD4+ or CD8+ T cells sorted from blood, taken in a trial of the OX40 agonist ivuxolimab. The source of these receptors is an adult with an advanced solid tumor such as melanoma, head and neck, liver or kidney cancer.

The chain couples TRBV4-1 to TRBJ2-7, with D possibly being TRBD1 (6 bases). V was clipped by 5 bases and J by 4 bases, with 15 bases between them. The germline V gene encodes CDR1 MGHRA and CDR2 YSYEKL. This CDR3 is built from 14 residues. The CDR3 region has the DNA TGCGCCAGCAGCTCCCGGGACAAGGCTTACGAGCAGTACTTC. As protein: CASSSRDKAYEQYF.

The chain couples TRBV28 to TRBJ2-7, with D possibly called TRBD1 or TRBD2 (5 bases each). The V end was cut by 5 bases, the J end by 6 bases, with 23 bases between. CDR1 is MDHEN and CDR2 is SYDVKM in the germline V gene. CDR3 size: 16 residues. CDR3 protein: CASSPRGGKGVLEQYF. The CDR3 nucleotides read TGTGCCAGCAGTCCCCGGGGTGGGAAAGGGGTACTCGAGCAGTACTTC. Complete variable domain (other parts from reference TRBV28 and TRBJ2-7): DVKVTQSSRYLVKRTGEKVFLECVQDMDHENMFWYRQDPGLGLRLIYFSYDVKMKEKGDIPEGYSVSREKKERFSLILESASTNQTSMYLCASSPRGGKGVLEQYFGPGTRLTVT.

Concerning this clone: The junction differs from germline at one of its ends, possibly a read error. The rearrangement links TRBV7-9 to TRBJ2-7, with D possibly matching TRBD2 (7 bases). The germline gives CDR1 SEHNR, CDR2 FQNEAQ (reference sequence). This CDR3 is 12 amino acids long. The CDR3 nucleotides are TGTGCCAGCAGCCCCCCCGGGGGGCGGCTGCACTTC. This sequence encodes CASSPPGGRLHF.